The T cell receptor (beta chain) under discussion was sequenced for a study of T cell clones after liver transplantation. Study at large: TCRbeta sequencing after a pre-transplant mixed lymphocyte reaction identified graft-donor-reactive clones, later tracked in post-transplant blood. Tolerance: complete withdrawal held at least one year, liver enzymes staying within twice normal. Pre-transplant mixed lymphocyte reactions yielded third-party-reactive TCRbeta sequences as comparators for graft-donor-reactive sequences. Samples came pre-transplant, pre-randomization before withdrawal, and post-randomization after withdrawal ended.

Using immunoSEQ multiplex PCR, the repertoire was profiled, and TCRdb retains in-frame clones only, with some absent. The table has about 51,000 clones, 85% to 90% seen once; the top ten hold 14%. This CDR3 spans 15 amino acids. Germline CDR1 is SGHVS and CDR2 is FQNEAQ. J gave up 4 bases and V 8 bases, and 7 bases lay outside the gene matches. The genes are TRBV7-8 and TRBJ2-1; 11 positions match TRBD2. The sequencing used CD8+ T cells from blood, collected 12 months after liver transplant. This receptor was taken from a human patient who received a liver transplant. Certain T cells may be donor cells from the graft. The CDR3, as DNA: TGTGCCAGCGGGGCAGGGACTAGCGGTTACAATGAGCAGTTCTTC. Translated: CASGAGTSGYNEQFF.